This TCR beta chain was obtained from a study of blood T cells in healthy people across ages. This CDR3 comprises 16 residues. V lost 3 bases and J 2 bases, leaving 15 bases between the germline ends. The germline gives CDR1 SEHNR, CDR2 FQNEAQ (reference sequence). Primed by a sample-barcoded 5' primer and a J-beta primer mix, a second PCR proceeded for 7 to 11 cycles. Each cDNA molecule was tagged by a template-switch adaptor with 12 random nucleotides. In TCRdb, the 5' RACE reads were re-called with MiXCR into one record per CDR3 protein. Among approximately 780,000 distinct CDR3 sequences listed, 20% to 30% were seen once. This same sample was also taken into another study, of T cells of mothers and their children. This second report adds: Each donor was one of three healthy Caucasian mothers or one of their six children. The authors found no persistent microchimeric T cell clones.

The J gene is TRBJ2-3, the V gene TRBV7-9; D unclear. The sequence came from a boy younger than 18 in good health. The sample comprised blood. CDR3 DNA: TGTGCCAGCAGCTTTCCCTGGGCAAAGTCCACAGATACGCAGTATTTT. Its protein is CASSFPWAKSTDTQYF.